At least ten counts were recorded for the clone carrying this TCR beta chain. As yet, its antigen is unknown. This record comes from a study of T cells in Graves' hyperthyroidism and ophthalmopathy. Study-wide results and caveats: Ophthalmopathy was predicted by the model a median of about 6.5 months ahead of onset. Appearing also in blood were most of the thyroid clonotypes expanded above 0.001. From stable hyperthyroidism, ophthalmopathy was separated by a 13 V-J model.

V was cut by 6 bases and J by 1 base, with 12 bases left in between. CDR1 and CDR2 (germline): MDHEN, SYDVKM. This CDR3 has 14 residues. RNA transcripts gave rise to amplified TCR beta CDR3 regions. TCR CDR3 underwent first-round RT-PCR with the HTBI primer set. In TCRdb, the multiplex PCR reads were re-called with MiXCR into one record per CDR3 protein. Of about 600,000 distinct CDR3 sequences in the sample, approximately 15% were seen once. V usage is TRBV28 and J usage is TRBJ2-5; D is possibly TRBD1 (6 bases). The receptor was derived from a woman between 50 and 59 years old with Graves' ophthalmopathy. Sequenced material: blood. The CDR3 bases are TGTGCCAGCAGCTTAGGACAGAGCCAAGAGACCCAGTACTTC. This sequence encodes CASSLGQSQETQYF. Using reference TRBV28 and TRBJ2-5 for the parts outside the CDR3, the full variable domain is DVKVTQSSRYLVKRTGEKVFLECVQDMDHENMFWYRQDPGLGLRLIYFSYDVKMKEKGDIPEGYSVSREKKERFSLILESASTNQTSMYLCASSLGQSQETQYFGPGTRLLVL.